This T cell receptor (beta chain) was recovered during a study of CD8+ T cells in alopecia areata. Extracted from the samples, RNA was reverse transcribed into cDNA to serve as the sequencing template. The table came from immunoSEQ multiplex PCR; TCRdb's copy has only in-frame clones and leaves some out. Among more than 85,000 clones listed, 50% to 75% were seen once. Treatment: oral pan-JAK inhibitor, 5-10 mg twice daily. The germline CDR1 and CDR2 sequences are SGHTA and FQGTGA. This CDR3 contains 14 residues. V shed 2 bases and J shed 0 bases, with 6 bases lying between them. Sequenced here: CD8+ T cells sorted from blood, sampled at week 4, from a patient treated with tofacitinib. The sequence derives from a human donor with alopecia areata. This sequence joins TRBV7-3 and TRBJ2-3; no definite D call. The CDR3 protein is CASSLFGSTDTQYF. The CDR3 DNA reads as TGTGCCAGCAGCTTATTCGGGAGCACAGATACGCAGTATTTT.